What follows are 2 T cell receptor beta chains derived from one specimen sequenced in a study of beta chain features in type 1 diabetes. General study results and limits: A moderate, significant TCRB CDR3 shortening appeared in type 1 diabetes across four CD4+ subsets.

No antigens are known for them. Sequencing targeted expressed TCRB transcripts, as all isolated RNA had been reverse transcribed. Profiled with immunoSEQ multiplex PCR; TCRdb holds only in-frame clones, not every one. The sample lists 150,000 to 200,000 clones, about 9% occurring once. Sequencing used central memory CD4+ T cells from blood. The receptors were sampled from a woman aged 25 to 39 with type 1 diabetes.

The chain recombines TRBV28 with TRBJ2-1; D is undetermined. CDR1 MDHEN and CDR2 SYDVKM come from the germline V gene. The V end lost 6 bases, the J end lost 8 bases, and 14 bases lay between the germline ends. The CDR3 length is 13 residues. The CDR3 protein is CASRRDSTYEQFF. For the CDR3, the DNA is TGTGCCAGCAGGAGAGACTCCACATATGAGCAGTTCTTC.

The V call is TRBV9, the J call TRBJ2-3; a weak D match, TRBD1 (5 bases). This CDR3 has 13 amino acids. The germline V gene has CDR1 SGDLS and CDR2 YYNGEE. Trimming stripped 5 bases from V and 6 bases from J, with 13 bases between. In nucleotides, the CDR3 is TGTGCCAGCAGTCTAGAAGGGGTGGATACGCAGTATTTT. This encodes CASSLEGVDTQYF.